The 23 T cell receptor beta chains below come from one sample, sequenced in a study of blood T cell repertoires in COVID-19. TCRdb's copy holds only in-frame clones and misses some; the assay was immunoSEQ multiplex PCR. The sample consists of about 260,000 clones, 80% to 90% of them appearing once. Sequences were obtained from peripheral blood. The receptors shown here come from a woman between 45 and 60 years old with acute or convalescent COVID-19.

The chain recombines TRBV5-6 with TRBJ1-2, with D uncertain. Germline V gene sequence: CDR1 SGHDT, CDR2 YYEEEE. Deletions cut 0 bases from V and 2 bases from J, with 11 bases between. CDR3 length: 15 amino acids. In nucleotides, the CDR3 is TGTGCCAGCAGCTTGGCCAGGAGGGCCAACTATGGCTACACCTTC. Protein sequence: CASSLARRANYGYTF. The complete variable domain, with remaining parts taken from reference TRBV5-6 and TRBJ1-2, reads DAGVTQSPTHLIKTRGQQVTLRCSPKSGHDTVSWYQQALGQGPQFIFQYYEEEERQRGNFPDRFSGHQFPNYSSELNVNALLLGDSALYLCASSLARRANYGYTFGSGTRLTVV.

The chain recombines TRBV18 with TRBJ1-5, with a tentative D call TRBD1 (5 bases). This CDR3 has 15 amino acids. Trimming pared 3 bases from V and 2 bases from J, leaving 11 bases between. Germline CDR1 reads KGHSH; CDR2 reads LQKENI. This CDR3 reads CASSPRAGRNQPQHF. CDR3 nucleotides: TGTGCCAGCTCACCCAGGGCAGGCCGCAATCAGCCCCAGCATTTT.

This clone appeared once. The J gene is TRBJ2-7, the V gene TRBV6-5; 9 nucleotides line up with TRBD1. Unmatched junction bases numbered 14, after V lost 11 bases and J lost 6 bases. This CDR3 is 14 amino acids long. CDR1 is MNHEY and CDR2 is SVGAGI in the germline V gene. CDR3 sequence (DNA): TGTGCCGGACGTGCGGGACAGGGTAACAGCGAGCAGTACTTC. Amino acid sequence: CAGRAGQGNSEQYF.

This chain joins TRBV5-1 and TRBJ2-1, with D perhaps matching TRBD2 (5 bases). The CDR3 consists of 15 residues. The V end lost 6 bases, the J end lost 0 bases, and 13 bases lay between the germline ends. Per germline, CDR1 SGHRS and CDR2 YFSETQ. The DNA for the CDR3 is TGCGCCAGCAATCCCGGAAGCGGCTCCTACAATGAGCAGTTCTTC. It codes for CASNPGSGSYNEQFF. The full variable domain, completed using reference TRBV5-1 and TRBJ2-1, is KAGVTQTPRYLIKTRGQQVTLSCSPISGHRSVSWYQQTPGQGLQFLFEYFSETQRNKGNFPGRFSGRQFSNSRSEMNVSTLELGDSALYLCASNPGSGSYNEQFFGPGTRLTVL.

This chain uses TRBV28 with TRBJ1-5, with a weak D call TRBD1 (6 bases). Germline CDR1 MDHEN, CDR2 SYDVKM. Deletions cut 6 bases from V and 3 bases from J, with 12 bases between. There are 14 residues in the CDR3. Here the CDR3 DNA reads TGTGCCAGCAGACAGGGATCGAACAATCAGCCCCAGCATTTT. Amino acids: CASRQGSNNQPQHF.

This rearrangement joins TRBV7-2 to TRBJ2-3, with 8 bases lining up with TRBD2. This CDR3 has 16 residues. V shed 1 base, J shed 8 bases, and the junction held 11 bases outside the gene matches. CDR1 and CDR2 from the germline V gene are SGHTA and FQGNSA. The CDR3 loop is CASSLGPGGGSGTQYF. The CDR3 DNA reads as TGTGCCAGCAGCTTAGGCCCCGGCGGGGGGAGCGGTACGCAGTATTTT.

The CDR3 sequence: CAISDSKMDTDSNQPQHF. CDR3 coding DNA: TGTGCCATCAGTGACTCGAAGATGGACACTGATAGCAATCAGCCCCAGCATTTT. This sequence joins TRBV10-3 and TRBJ1-5, with D maybe TRBD1 (5 bases). The germline V gene encodes CDR1 ENHRY and CDR2 SYGVKD. This CDR3 is built from 18 residues. V dropped 3 bases and J dropped 0 bases, with 18 bases sitting between them.

The chain combines TRBV19 with TRBJ1-1, with TRBD1 as a possible D gene (5 bases). The CDR3 spans 13 residues. The germline V and J ends were trimmed by 7 bases and 4 bases, with 13 bases remaining between them. Germline V gene data show CDR1 as LNHDA and CDR2 as SQIVND (reference sequence). CDR3: CASKGAIGTEAFF. In DNA, the CDR3 is TGTGCCAGTAAAGGGGCGATTGGCACTGAAGCTTTCTTT.

J is TRBJ2-3 and V is TRBV5-1, with 12 positions matching TRBD2. This CDR3 contains 16 residues. From germline, CDR1 is SGHRS and CDR2 YFSETQ. The ends lost 7 bases at V and 2 bases at J; junction bases unmatched: 8. The CDR3 DNA is TGCGCCAGCGACTCTGGACTAGCGGGATTCACAGATACGCAGTATTTT. This sequence encodes CASDSGLAGFTDTQYF.

The chain employs TRBV19 and TRBJ1-5; 7 nucleotides align to TRBD1. The germline V gene encodes CDR1 LNHDA and CDR2 SQIVND (reference sequence). V lost 4 bases, J lost 2 bases, and 5 bases stayed unmatched. CDR3 length: 15 residues. The CDR3 here is CASSTIDRGNQPQHF. Written as DNA, the CDR3 is TGTGCCAGTAGTACAATTGACAGGGGCAATCAGCCCCAGCATTTT.

The chain's CDR3 is CASRTANNQPQHF. The CDR3 nucleotides are TGTGCCAGCAGGACAGCCAACAATCAGCCCCAGCATTTT. The chain has TRBV28 and TRBJ1-5; D perhaps matches TRBD1 (5 bases). The V end was cut by 6 bases, the J end by 3 bases, with 9 bases between. The CDR3 has 13 amino acids. Germline-derived CDR1 and CDR2 are MDHEN and SYDVKM. The entire variable domain, with the rest obtained from reference TRBV28 and TRBJ1-5, is as follows: DVKVTQSSRYLVKRTGEKVFLECVQDMDHENMFWYRQDPGLGLRLIYFSYDVKMKEKGDIPEGYSVSREKKERFSLILESASTNQTSMYLCASRTANNQPQHFGDGTRLSIL.

This chain links TRBV28 with TRBJ2-3; 7 bases line up with TRBD2. Germline CDR1 is MDHEN and CDR2 is SYDVKM. The CDR3 has 17 residues. The trim removed 2 bases at V and 4 bases at J, leaving 12 bases unmatched. DNA for the CDR3: TGTGCCAGCAGTTTAGGCCCTAGCGGCCCGACGGCAGATACGCAGTATTTT. Its translation: CASSLGPSGPTADTQYF. Complete variable domain (other parts from reference TRBV28 and TRBJ2-3): DVKVTQSSRYLVKRTGEKVFLECVQDMDHENMFWYRQDPGLGLRLIYFSYDVKMKEKGDIPEGYSVSREKKERFSLILESASTNQTSMYLCASSLGPSGPTADTQYFGPGTRLTVL.

This chain links TRBV9 with TRBJ2-2, with 10 positions matching TRBD2. The CDR3 is 17 amino acids. Germline trimming cut 0 bases from V and 6 bases from J; bases unmatched to any gene: 8. CDR1 is SGDLS and CDR2 is YYNGEE in the germline V gene. CDR3 sequence: CASSVENSGRASGELFF. CDR3 nucleotide sequence: TGTGCCAGCAGCGTAGAGAACAGCGGGAGGGCCTCCGGGGAGCTGTTTTTT.

J is TRBJ1-1 and V is TRBV6-5; no definite D call. The CDR3 length is 15 residues. The V gene's germline CDR1 is MNHEY and CDR2 SVGAGI. V lost 6 bases to trimming and J lost 0 bases, with 14 bases between them. CDR3 DNA: TGTGCCAGCAGCGCCCGGGAAGGTATGAACACTGAAGCTTTCTTT. Translated, it gives CASSAREGMNTEAFF.

V and J are TRBV5-4 and TRBJ2-7; 7 bases line up with TRBD2. This CDR3 region has 15 residues. The V gene end was trimmed by 0 bases and the J gene end by 0 bases; junction bases not matched to a gene: 3. Germline-derived CDR1 and CDR2 are SGHNT and YYREEE (reference sequence). CDR3 protein: CASSLGSGYSYEQYF. In DNA, the CDR3 is TGTGCCAGCAGCTTGGGTAGCGGGTACTCCTACGAGCAGTACTTC.

The chain combines TRBV28 with TRBJ2-7, with 7 bases matching TRBD2. The CDR3 is made up of 14 amino acids. V lost 8 bases, J lost 0 bases, and 7 bases stayed unmatched. CDR1 is MDHEN and CDR2 is SYDVKM in the germline V gene. The CDR3 sequence is CASGTGGSSYEQYF. The CDR3 coding sequence is TGTGCCAGCGGGACTGGCGGGAGCTCCTACGAGCAGTACTTC.

The V and J genes are TRBV7-9 and TRBJ2-7; D is perhaps TRBD1 (7 bases). There are 13 residues in the CDR3. CDR1 is SEHNR, CDR2 FQNEAQ, per germline (reference sequence). Trimming removed 5 bases at V and 6 bases at J, with 14 bases between. The CDR3 sequence: CASSESGGSEQYF. CDR3 nucleotides: TGTGCCAGCAGCGAATCAGGGGGGAGCGAGCAGTACTTC.

The chain combines TRBV7-2 with TRBJ1-3; unclear D gene. With 0 bases removed from V and 4 bases from J, the gap between germline ends came to 13 bases. Germline-derived CDR1 and CDR2 are SGHTA and FQGNSA. This CDR3 has 16 amino acids. The CDR3 DNA follows: TGTGCCAGCAGCTTAGCGGGAGGGAGGACCGGAAACACCATATATTTT. Protein product: CASSLAGGRTGNTIYF.

The chain has TRBV15 and TRBJ1-1, with TRBD1 as a possible D gene (6 bases). The CDR3 is made up of 15 amino acids. The V gene's germline CDR1 is LNHNV and CDR2 YYDKDF (reference sequence). V lost 0 bases and J 1 base, leaving 9 bases between the germline ends. In DNA, the CDR3 is TGTGCCACCAGCAGAGACAGGGGACAGAACACTGAAGCTTTCTTT. It yields the protein CATSRDRGQNTEAFF.

This chain connects TRBV4-1 to TRBJ1-6; weak D call: TRBD1 (5 bases). The CDR3 loop spans 19 amino acids. V gave up 1 base and J gave up 2 bases, with 18 bases separating them. Germline CDR1 MGHRA, CDR2 YSYEKL. For the CDR3, the DNA is TGCGCCAGCAGCCAAGTTGGGGGGATTTGGAGGACCTATAATTCACCCCTCCACTTT. It is translated as CASSQVGGIWRTYNSPLHF.

The rearrangement links TRBV5-1 to TRBJ1-1, with a possible D match to TRBD1 (5 bases). CDR3 size: 15 residues. Trimming pared 1 base from V and 1 base from J, leaving 11 bases between. In germline, CDR1 is SGHRS, CDR2 YFSETQ. DNA for the CDR3: TGCGCCAGCAGCTTGTCGGGGGATACGAACACTGAAGCTTTCTTT. This codes for CASSLSGDTNTEAFF.

The genes are TRBV5-1 and TRBJ1-3, with 7 bases fitting TRBD1. This CDR3 region has 14 residues. The V gene end was trimmed by 4 bases and the J gene end by 6 bases; junction bases not matched to a gene: 7. Germline-derived CDR1 and CDR2 are SGHRS and YFSETQ. CDR3 in DNA: TGCGCCAGCAGCGTGACAGGGAACGAAAACACCATATATTTT. Residues: CASSVTGNENTIYF.

The CDR3 here is CASSPEGPRNEQFF. DNA of the CDR3: TGCGCCAGCAGCCCCGAGGGCCCGCGCAATGAGCAGTTCTTC. The chain has TRBV4-1 and TRBJ2-1; D possibly corresponds to TRBD2 (5 bases). Per the germline V gene, CDR1 is MGHRA and CDR2 is YSYEKL. There are 14 residues in the CDR3. The V end lost 4 bases, the J end lost 6 bases, and 13 bases lay between the germline ends.